The text below deals with one TCR beta chain. Its antigen is undetermined. Profiled with immunoSEQ multiplex PCR; TCRdb holds only in-frame clones, not every one. The sample lists some 57,000 clones, about 90% occurring once. This sample is part of a study of OX40 agonist ivuxolimab in advanced cancers. At the level of the study: Ivuxolimab, an agonist antibody against OX40 (CD134), was given to patients. Study-wide results and caveats: CD4+ and CD8+ blood T cells expanded clonally by week 6 at 0.1 to 3.0 mg/kg. What antigens the expanded peripheral T cells recognized was never established. Low normalized T-cell clonal expansion was additionally recorded for some nonresponders.

This clonotype originated in an adult with an advanced solid tumor such as melanoma, head and neck, liver or kidney cancer. Sample: CD4+ or CD8+ T cells sorted from blood, taken in a trial of the OX40 agonist ivuxolimab.

This CDR3 is CASSDRDDGYEQYF. DNA of the CDR3: TGTGCCAGCAGCGACCGGGACGACGGGTACGAGCAGTACTTC. This chain joins TRBV28 and TRBJ2-7; the D gene could be TRBD1 or TRBD2 (5 bases each). V was pared by 6 bases and J by 4 bases, with 16 bases between. In germline, CDR1 is MDHEN, CDR2 SYDVKM. The CDR3 runs 14 residues. Using reference TRBV28 and TRBJ2-7 for the parts outside the CDR3, the full variable domain is DVKVTQSSRYLVKRTGEKVFLECVQDMDHENMFWYRQDPGLGLRLIYFSYDVKMKEKGDIPEGYSVSREKKERFSLILESASTNQTSMYLCASSDRDDGYEQYFGPGTRLTVT.